Following are 18 T cell receptor beta chains from one sample sequenced in a study of T cells in Graves' hyperthyroidism and ophthalmopathy. Amplification targeted TCR beta CDR3 regions from RNA transcripts. During a first-round RT-PCR of the TCR CDR3, the HTBI primer set was used. TCRdb re-called the multiplex PCR reads through MiXCR, storing one row per CDR3 protein. The profile shows under 500,000 distinct CDR3 sequences, over 12% of them singletons. Sequencing used blood. Every receptor here comes from a man between 45 and 60 years old with Graves' ophthalmopathy.

This clonotype was counted ten times or more. The chain joins TRBV30 to TRBJ2-1; the D is unclear. This CDR3 region has 14 residues. V lost 1 base to trimming and J lost 0 bases, with 7 bases between them. CDR1 is GTSNPN, CDR2 SVGIG, per germline (reference sequence). Here the CDR3 DNA reads TGTGCCTGGAGTGCCGTGAGCTCCTACAATGAGCAGTTCTTC. It codes for CAWSAVSSYNEQFF.

The chain employs TRBV30 and TRBJ1-5; TRBD1 matches 7 bases. The CDR3 runs 18 residues. The germline V gene has CDR1 GTSNPN and CDR2 SVGIG (reference sequence). With 3 bases clipped from V and 7 bases from J, the junction kept 21 bases outside the gene matches. The CDR3 nucleotides are TGTGCCTGGAGCGACCAAATGAGGACAGGCGGTTTTTTGCAGCCCCAGCATTTT. This codes for CAWSDQMRTGGFLQPQHF.

The rearrangement links TRBV28 to TRBJ1-2, with a possible D match to TRBD1 (5 bases). Germline values: CDR1 MDHEN, CDR2 SYDVKM. The CDR3 length is 14 residues. Trimming removed 6 bases from V and 1 base from J, with 12 bases in between. The DNA for the CDR3 is TGTGCCAGCAGGGGGGAGGGGATTAACTATGGCTACACCTTC. Protein: CASRGEGINYGYTF.

At least ten counts were recorded for this clonotype. J is TRBJ1-3 and V is TRBV2; D is undetermined. Germline values: CDR1 SNHLY, CDR2 FYNNEI. Trimming pared 2 bases from V and 3 bases from J, leaving 5 bases between. The CDR3 has 13 amino acids. CDR3 region: CASSENRGNTIYF. DNA for the CDR3: TGTGCCAGCAGTGAAAACCGTGGAAACACCATATATTTT. Supplemented by reference TRBV2 and TRBJ1-3, the full variable domain reads EPEVTQTPSHQVTQMGQEVILRCVPISNHLYFYWYRQILGQKVEFLVSFYNNEISEKSEIFDDQFSVERPDGSNFTLKIRSTKLEDSAMYFCASSENRGNTIYFGEGSWLTVV.

This clonotype was detected only a few times. This chain links TRBV29-1 with TRBJ1-1; D may be TRBD1 (5 bases). Germline-derived CDR1 and CDR2 are SQVTM and ANQGSEA. V lost 3 bases and J lost 0, with 8 bases in between. The CDR3 consists of 13 residues. CDR3 coding DNA: TGCAGCGTTGAGAGGGGTCTGAACACTGAAGCTTTCTTT. Translating gives CSVERGLNTEAFF.

With regard to this clonotype: A much more abundant neighbour one base away suggests this may be a read error. The chain combines TRBV27 with TRBJ2-1; maybe TRBD1 (6 bases). The assigned J gene may be wrong: the sequence end matches TRBJ2-7 better. CDR3 length equals 13 residues. From germline, CDR1 is MNHEY and CDR2 SMNVEV (reference sequence). Here the CDR3 reads CASSFDRTNEQYF. CDR3 sequence (DNA): TGTGCCAGCAGTTTCGACAGGACCAATGAGCAGTACTTC.

This clonotype occurred many times. The chain joins TRBV30 to TRBJ2-7; the match to TRBD2 covers 10 bases. This CDR3 spans 13 amino acids. CDR1 GTSNPN and CDR2 SVGIG come from the germline V gene (reference sequence). The V and J ends lost 8 bases and 3 bases, in that order; junction bases with no gene match: 7. CDR3 in amino acids: CAIPGTSVYEQYF. As DNA, the CDR3 is TGTGCCATACCCGGGACTAGCGTCTACGAGCAGTACTTC. Using reference TRBV30 and TRBJ2-7 for the parts outside the CDR3, the full variable domain is SQTIHQWPATLVQPVGSPLSLECTVEGTSNPNLYWYRQAAGRGLQLLFYSVGIGQISSEVPQNLSASRPQDRQFILSSKKLLLSDSGFYLCAIPGTSVYEQYFGPGTRLTVT.

The CDR3 DNA follows: TGCGCCAGCAGCCAACCGGCCCTTTGGGAAAAACTGTTTTTT. The encoded protein is CASSQPALWEKLFF. V gene TRBV4-1 combines with J gene TRBJ1-4; no clear D gene. The CDR3 is 14 residues long. Trimming pared 2 bases from V and 8 bases from J, leaving 12 bases between. The germline V gene encodes CDR1 MGHRA and CDR2 YSYEKL.

This clonotype was counted a few times. The CDR3 DNA reads TGTGCCAGCGAACTAGCGGGAGGGCCACAGAACTACAATGAGCAGTTCTTC. Amino acids: CASELAGGPQNYNEQFF. The chain carries TRBV25-1 and TRBJ2-1; the match to TRBD2 covers 13 bases. Germline V gene lookup returns CDR1 MGHDK and CDR2 SYGVNS. CDR3 length: 17 residues. With V trimmed by 8 bases and J by 3 bases, 10 bases remained unmatched.

The chain has TRBV19 and TRBJ1-5; no firm D call. The CDR3 spans 13 residues. Trimming removed 3 bases from V and 4 bases from J, with 7 bases in between. Germline V gene lookup returns CDR1 LNHDA and CDR2 SQIVND (reference sequence). DNA for the CDR3: TGTGCCAGTAGTATTGACTGGAATCAGCCCCAGCATTTT. Translating it yields CASSIDWNQPQHF.

V usage is TRBV7-6 and J usage is TRBJ2-2; TRBD2 matches 9 bases. The germline V gene encodes CDR1 SGHVS and CDR2 FNYEAQ. Trimming cost V 1 base and J 3 bases; bases outside gene matches: 9. The CDR3 length is 18 residues. The CDR3 coding sequence is TGTGCCAGCAGCTTAGTCAATAGCGGGAGAGGGTACACCGGGGAGCTGTTTTTT. It is translated as CASSLVNSGRGYTGELFF.

This clonotype has ten or more counts. This chain connects TRBV10-3 to TRBJ2-5; D perhaps matches TRBD2 (5 bases). CDR3 size: 13 residues. The V gene's germline CDR1 is ENHRY and CDR2 SYGVKD. Deletions cut 3 bases from V and 5 bases from J, with 10 bases between. Written as DNA, the CDR3 is TGTGCCATCAGTGAACTAGTCGTTGAGACCCAGTACTTC. Protein sequence: CAISELVVETQYF.

In DNA form, the CDR3 reads TGTGCCAGCAGCGCGAGACAGGGGGCTGGGTACGAGCAGTACTTC. Amino acid sequence: CASSARQGAGYEQYF. This chain connects TRBV9 to TRBJ2-7; 10 positions match TRBD1. The germline gives CDR1 SGDLS, CDR2 YYNGEE. The CDR3 sequence is 15 residues long. J was trimmed by 4 bases and V by 3 bases; bases with no gene match: 7.

This clonotype was counted between two and nine times. The rearrangement uses TRBV6-1 and TRBJ1-2; D is perhaps TRBD1 (6 bases). Trimming shortened V by 1 base and J by 2 bases, and 11 bases separated the two germline ends. Germline CDR1 reads MNHNS; CDR2 reads SASEGT. The CDR3 runs to 15 residues. The CDR3 region is CASSEDWGRNYGYTF. As DNA, the CDR3 is TGTGCCAGCAGTGAAGATTGGGGGCGCAACTATGGCTACACCTTC.

Comments on this clonotype: Since the CDR3 does not end with the conserved phenylalanine or tryptophan, this likely comes from a read error. The CDR3 protein is CASSLNRDQPQHS. The CDR3, as DNA: TGTGCCAGCAGTTTGAACCGGGATCAGCCCCAGCATTCT. V is TRBV12-3 or TRBV12-4 and J is TRBJ1-5; D not resolved. The CDR3 has 13 amino acids. Trimming stripped 3 bases from V and 5 bases from J, with 8 bases between.

This clonotype was observed a few times. The chain carries TRBV5-1 and TRBJ2-1; 8 bases are shared with TRBD2. V was clipped by 2 bases and J by 7 bases; unmatched bases: 5. The CDR3 covers 14 residues. Germline V lookup: CDR1 SGHRS, CDR2 YFSETQ. DNA for the CDR3: TGCGCCAGCAGCTTCAGCGGGAGTACGAATGAGCAGTTCTTC. It translates to CASSFSGSTNEQFF. Full variable domain (missing parts from reference TRBV5-1 and TRBJ2-1): KAGVTQTPRYLIKTRGQQVTLSCSPISGHRSVSWYQQTPGQGLQFLFEYFSETQRNKGNFPGRFSGRQFSNSRSEMNVSTLELGDSALYLCASSFSGSTNEQFFGPGTRLTVL.

This clonotype was recorded at least ten times. J is TRBJ1-2 and V is TRBV7-9, with D perhaps TRBD1 (5 bases). This CDR3 has 14 amino acids. V dropped 1 base and J dropped 4 bases, with 10 bases sitting between them. CDR1 SEHNR and CDR2 FQNEAQ come from the germline V gene (reference sequence). The CDR3 DNA sequence: TGTGCCAGCAGCTTAGGTGGGACGCTCTATGGCTACACCTTC. Translation gives CASSLGGTLYGYTF. The entire variable domain, with the rest obtained from reference TRBV7-9 and TRBJ1-2, is as follows: DTGVSQNPRHKITKRGQNVTFRCDPISEHNRLYWYRQTLGQGPEFLTYFQNEAQLEKSRLLSDRFSAERPKGSFSTLEIQRTEQGDSAMYLCASSLGGTLYGYTFGSGTRLTVV.

This clonotype was counted many times. This chain joins TRBV5-1 and TRBJ2-1; 11 nucleotides agree with TRBD2. CDR3 length: 16 residues. With V trimmed by 2 bases and J by 3 bases, 4 bases remained unmatched. From germline, CDR1 is SGHRS and CDR2 YFSETQ. CDR3 amino acids: CASSFQGLADYNEQFF. As DNA, the CDR3 is TGCGCCAGCAGCTTCCAGGGACTAGCGGACTACAATGAGCAGTTCTTC.